What follows is one T cell receptor (beta chain) and its context. The antigen is undetermined. Each cell subset's genomic DNA was divided evenly among several immunoSEQ plates. Libraries were prepared by immunoSEQ multiplex PCR; TCRdb keeps only in-frame clonotypes and omits some of them. The table lists roughly 2,000,000 clones, approximately 94% of them singletons, with more than 0.95% in the top ten. Germline CDR1 and CDR2: MNHEY and SMNVEV (reference sequence). The junction had 7 bases not matched to a gene; V was cut back by 4 bases and J by 4 bases. The CDR3 length is 15 residues. This sample is drawn from a study of shared clonotypes between healthy human individuals. Turning to the study itself: Serving as donors were two women and three men, whose ages spanned 18 to 49.

Findings and limits, study-wide: Sample collection involved blood only; tissue repertoires are likely different. A small donor pool kept down the genetic and exposure-history diversity that was represented.

Only CD45RO-negative cells positively selected for CCR7 counted as naive CD8 cells, so terminally differentiated effector memory CD45RA+ cells were excluded. The receptor's source is a young man in good health. Material for sequencing was naive CD8+ T cells sorted from blood. V and J are TRBV27 and TRBJ1-1; 9 positions match TRBD1. CDR3 sequence (DNA): TGTGCCAGCAGTTCGGGAACAGGGGGCGGCACTGAAGCTTTCTTT. It specifies CASSSGTGGGTEAFF.